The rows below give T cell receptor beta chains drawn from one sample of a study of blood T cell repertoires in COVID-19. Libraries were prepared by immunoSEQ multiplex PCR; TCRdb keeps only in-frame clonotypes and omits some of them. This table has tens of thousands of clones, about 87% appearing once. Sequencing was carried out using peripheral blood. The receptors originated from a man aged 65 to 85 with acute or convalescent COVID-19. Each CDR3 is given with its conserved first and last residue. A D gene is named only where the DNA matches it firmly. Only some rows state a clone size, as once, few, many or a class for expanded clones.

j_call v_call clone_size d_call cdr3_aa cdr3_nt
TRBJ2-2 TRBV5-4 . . CASSLATVQTGELFF TGTGCCAGCAGCTTGGCCACAGTTCAGACCGGGGAGCTGTTTTTT
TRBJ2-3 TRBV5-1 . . CASSLAPGSDTQYF TGCGCCAGCAGCCTCGCCCCGGGTTCAGATACGCAGTATTTT
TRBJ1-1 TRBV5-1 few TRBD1 CASRSGTGNTEAFF TGCGCCAGCAGGTCCGGGACAGGGAACACTGAAGCTTTCTTT
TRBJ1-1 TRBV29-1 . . CSATRGGPEAFF TGCAGCGCCACAAGGGGGGGCCCTGAAGCTTTCTTT
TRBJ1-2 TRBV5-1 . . CASSFQNGYTF TGCGCCAGCAGCTTCCAGAATGGCTACACCTTC
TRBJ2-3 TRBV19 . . CASRNPGGAQYF TGTGCCAGTAGGAACCCGGGTGGTGCGCAGTATTTT
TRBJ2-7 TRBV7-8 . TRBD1 CASSLESRGREQYF TGTGCCAGCAGCTTAGAGTCCAGGGGGCGCGAGCAGTACTTC
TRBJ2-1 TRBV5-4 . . CASSFLGGAGEQFF TGTGCCAGCAGCTTCCTTGGGGGGGCCGGAGAGCAGTTCTTC
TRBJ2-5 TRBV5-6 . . CASSSISLLGRDKETQYF TGTGCCAGCAGCTCCATATCCTTGTTGGGCAGGGACAAGGAGACCCAGTACTTC
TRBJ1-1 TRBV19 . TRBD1 CASSVGTAEAFF TGTGCCAGTAGTGTCGGGACAGCTGAAGCTTTCTTT
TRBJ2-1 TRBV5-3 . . CARSFATGSRAYNEQFF TGTGCCAGAAGCTTCGCGACGGGTTCGAGAGCCTACAATGAGCAGTTCTTC
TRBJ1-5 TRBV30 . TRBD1 CAWSAEGQGNQPQHF TGTGCCTGGAGTGCAGAGGGACAGGGGAATCAGCCCCAGCATTTT
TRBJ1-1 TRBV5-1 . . CASSNGGITEAFF TGCGCCAGCAGTAACGGGGGGATCACTGAAGCTTTCTTT
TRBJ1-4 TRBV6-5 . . CASSLRVDLEKLFF TGTGCCAGCAGCCTCAGGGTAGATCTGGAAAAACTGTTTTTT
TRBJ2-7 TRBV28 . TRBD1 CASSLGAGGKNEQYF TGTGCCAGCAGTTTAGGGGCAGGGGGCAAGAACGAGCAGTACTTC
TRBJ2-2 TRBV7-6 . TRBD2 CASSLGARLAGPGELFF TGTGCCAGCAGCTTAGGTGCTCGACTAGCGGGACCCGGGGAGCTGTTTTTT
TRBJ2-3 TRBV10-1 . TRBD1 CASSEGQGLGDTQYF TGCGCCAGCAGTGAGGGACAGGGGTTGGGCGATACGCAGTATTTT
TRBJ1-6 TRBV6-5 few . CASSSGQFYNSPLHF TGTGCCAGCAGTTCTGGACAGTTTTATAATTCACCCCTCCACTTT
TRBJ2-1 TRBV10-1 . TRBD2 CASSDAGGPAEQFF TGCGCCAGCAGTGACGCGGGGGGGCCGGCTGAGCAGTTCTTC
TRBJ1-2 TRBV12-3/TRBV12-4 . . CASTRGYGYTF TGTGCCAGCACCCGAGGCTATGGCTACACCTTC
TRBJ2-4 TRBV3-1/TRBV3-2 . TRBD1 CASSQVHRTGLSVQYF TGTGCCAGCAGCCAAGTCCACCGGACAGGGTTATCGGTTCAGTACTTC
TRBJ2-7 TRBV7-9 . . CASSLEAGEIYF TGTGCCAGCAGCTTAGAAGCCGGAGAAATATACTTC
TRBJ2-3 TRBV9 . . CASSVESGTDTQYF TGTGCCAGCAGCGTAGAATCTGGCACAGATACGCAGTATTTT
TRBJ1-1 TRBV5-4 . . CATSTVNTEAFF TGTGCCACCTCGACAGTGAACACTGAAGCTTTCTTT
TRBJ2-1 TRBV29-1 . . CSVLPAAGHNEQFF TGCAGCGTCCTCCCGGCCGCGGGGCACAATGAGCAGTTCTTC
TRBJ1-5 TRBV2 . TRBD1 CASRGDRAGNQPQHF TGTGCCAGCAGGGGGGACAGGGCCGGCAATCAGCCCCAGCATTTT
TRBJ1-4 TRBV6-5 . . CASSSQLATNEKLFF TGTGCCAGCAGTTCCCAGTTGGCAACTAATGAAAAACTGTTTTTT
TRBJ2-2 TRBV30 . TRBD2 CAWTLAGGHTGELFF TGTGCCTGGACGCTAGCGGGAGGTCACACCGGGGAGCTGTTTTTT
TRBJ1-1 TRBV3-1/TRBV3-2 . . CASSQRGVGNTEAFF TGTGCCAGCAGCCAGCGTGGAGTCGGGAACACTGAAGCTTTCTTT
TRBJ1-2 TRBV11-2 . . CASSLFASPTNYGYTF TGTGCCAGCAGCTTATTTGCGTCACCTACTAACTATGGCTACACCTTC
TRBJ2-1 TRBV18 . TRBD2 CASSSRELNEQFF TGTGCCAGCTCATCGCGGGAGTTGAATGAGCAGTTCTTC